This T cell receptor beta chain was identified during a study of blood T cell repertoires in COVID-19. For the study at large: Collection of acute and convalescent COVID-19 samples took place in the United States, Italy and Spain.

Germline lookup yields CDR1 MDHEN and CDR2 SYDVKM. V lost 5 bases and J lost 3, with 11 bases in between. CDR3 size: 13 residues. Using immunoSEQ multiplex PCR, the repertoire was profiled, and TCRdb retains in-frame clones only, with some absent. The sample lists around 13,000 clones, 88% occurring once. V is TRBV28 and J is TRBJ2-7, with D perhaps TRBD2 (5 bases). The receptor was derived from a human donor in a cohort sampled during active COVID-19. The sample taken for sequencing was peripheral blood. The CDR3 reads CASSGGFIYEQYF. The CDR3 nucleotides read TGTGCCAGCAGTGGAGGTTTTATCTACGAGCAGTACTTC.